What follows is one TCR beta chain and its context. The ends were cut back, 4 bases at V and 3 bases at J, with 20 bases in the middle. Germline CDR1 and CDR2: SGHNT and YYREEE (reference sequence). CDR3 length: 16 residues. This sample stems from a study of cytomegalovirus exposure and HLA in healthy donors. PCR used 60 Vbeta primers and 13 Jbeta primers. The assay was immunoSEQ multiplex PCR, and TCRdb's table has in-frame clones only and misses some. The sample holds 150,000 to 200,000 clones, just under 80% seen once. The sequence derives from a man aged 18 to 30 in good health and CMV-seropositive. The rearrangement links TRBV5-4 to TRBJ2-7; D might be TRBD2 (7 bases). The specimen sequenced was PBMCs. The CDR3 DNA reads TGTGCCAGCAGCCCGAGGGGGGGGCTGAAGGACTACGAGCAGTACTTC. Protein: CASSPRGGLKDYEQYF. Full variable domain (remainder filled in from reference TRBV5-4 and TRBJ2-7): ETGVTQSPTHLIKTRGQQVTLRCSSQSGHNTVSWYQQALGQGPQFIFQYYREEENGRGNFPPRFSGLQFPNYSSELNVNALELDDSALYLCASSPRGGLKDYEQYFGPGTRLTVT.